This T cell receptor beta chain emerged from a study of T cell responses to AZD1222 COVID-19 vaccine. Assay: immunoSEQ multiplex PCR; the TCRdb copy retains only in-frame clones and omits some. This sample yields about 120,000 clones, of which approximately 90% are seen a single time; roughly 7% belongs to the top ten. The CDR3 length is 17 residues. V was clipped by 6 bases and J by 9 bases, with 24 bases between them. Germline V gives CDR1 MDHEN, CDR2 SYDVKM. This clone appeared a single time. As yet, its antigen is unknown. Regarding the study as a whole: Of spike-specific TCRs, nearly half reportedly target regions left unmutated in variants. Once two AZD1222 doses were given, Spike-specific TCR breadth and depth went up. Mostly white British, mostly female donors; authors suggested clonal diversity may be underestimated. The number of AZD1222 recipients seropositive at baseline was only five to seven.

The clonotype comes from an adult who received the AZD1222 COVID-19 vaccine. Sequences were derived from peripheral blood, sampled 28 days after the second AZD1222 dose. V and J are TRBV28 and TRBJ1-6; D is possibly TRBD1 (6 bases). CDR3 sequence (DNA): TGTGCCAGCAGCCTATACCCCTCCGGGGGGCTGGGTTCACCCCTCCACTTT. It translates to CASSLYPSGGLGSPLHF.